One and the same sample provided the 5 T cell receptor beta chains below, sequenced in a study of T cells in Graves' hyperthyroidism and ophthalmopathy. TCR beta CDR3 region amplification was performed from RNA transcripts. Carried out on the TCR CDR3, a first-round RT-PCR used the HTBI primer set. TCRdb redid the calling of the multiplex PCR reads with MiXCR, one entry per CDR3 protein. The sample carries more than 45,000 distinct CDR3 sequences, about 50% recorded once. Sequenced: blood. These receptors originate from a woman in her thirties with Graves' ophthalmopathy.

This clonotype was detected a few times. The V call is TRBV18, the J call TRBJ1-1; D might be TRBD1 (5 bases). This CDR3 spans 15 amino acids. The germline V gene encodes CDR1 KGHSH and CDR2 LQKENI. Trimming removed 3 bases from V and 1 base from J, with 12 bases in between. The CDR3 spells CASSPSLDRNTEAFF. In nucleotides, the CDR3 is TGTGCCAGCTCACCGTCCCTCGACAGGAACACTGAAGCTTTCTTT.

Concerning this clonotype: A much larger clone is a single base away; this may be a read error. V is TRBV6-5 and J is TRBJ1-1; D is ambiguous. Germline lookup yields CDR1 MNHEY and CDR2 SVGAGI. The CDR3 contains 13 residues. This CDR3 reads CASSYLFTTEALF. CDR3 coding DNA: TGTGCCAGCAGTTACCTTTTTACCACTGAAGCTCTCTTT.

Many counts were recorded for this clonotype. The chain carries TRBV20-1 and TRBJ2-7; 11 bases align to TRBD2. The CDR3 has 13 residues. The germline V gene has CDR1 DFQATT and CDR2 SNEGSKA (reference sequence). The DNA for the CDR3 is TGCACTGGACTAGCGGGCCCATCCTACGAGCAGTACTTC. Translating it yields CTGLAGPSYEQYF.

Turning to this clonotype: This clone may be a read error of a much larger clone one base away. This likely comes from a read error, as the CDR3 has no conserved phenylalanine or tryptophan at its end. The chain has TRBV4-2 and TRBJ2-3; a possible D gene is TRBD2 (6 bases). Germline loops: CDR1 LGHNA, CDR2 YNFKEQ. V gave up 0 bases and J gave up 4 bases, with 17 bases separating them. This CDR3 is built from 17 residues. CDR3 amino acids: CASSQDLTSGGADTQYL. CDR3 nucleotides: TGTGCCAGCAGCCAAGATTTGACTAGTGGGGGTGCAGATACGCAGTATCTT.

This clonotype was recorded many times. The chain is built from TRBV7-8 and TRBJ2-7, with 9 positions matching TRBD2. Germline V gene data show CDR1 as SGHVS and CDR2 as FQNEAQ. The CDR3 runs to 15 residues. With 1 base clipped from V and 3 bases from J, the junction kept 4 bases outside the gene matches. For the CDR3, the DNA is TGTGCCAGCAGCTTAGGACTAGCGGACCTCTACGAGCAGTACTTC. This gives the protein CASSLGLADLYEQYF.